This TCR beta chain was recorded in a study of cytomegalovirus exposure and HLA in healthy donors. The PCR contained 60 Vbeta and 13 Jbeta primers. Using immunoSEQ multiplex PCR, the repertoire was profiled, and TCRdb retains in-frame clones only, with some absent. The table lists over 150,000 clones, 80% to 90% of them singletons. Trimming removed 5 bases from V and 5 bases from J; junction bases left unmatched: 6. Germline assignment: CDR1 MNHNY and CDR2 SVGAGI (reference sequence). The CDR3 length is 14 residues. This chain joins TRBV6-6 and TRBJ2-5, with 9 positions matching TRBD1. What was sequenced was PBMCs. This clonotype originated in a woman aged 25 to 39 in good health and CMV-seropositive. The CDR3 bases are TGTGCCAGCAGTCCTAGGGACAGGGAGGAGACCCAGTACTTC. It yields the protein CASSPRDREETQYF.